This note documents a single TCR beta chain sequence. The sample is drawn from a study of blood T cell repertoires in COVID-19. Between the trimmed V and J ends, which lost 1 base and 6 bases, there was a span of 7 bases. The CDR3 consists of 13 residues. Germline V gives CDR1 SGHTA, CDR2 FQGNSA. Produced via immunoSEQ multiplex PCR; TCRdb's table is partial and in-frame only. Among some 13,000 clones listed, 80% to 90% were seen once. The sequenced material came from peripheral blood. The chain uses TRBV7-2 and TRBJ1-5; D gene uncertain. The sequence came from a human donor in a cohort sampled during active COVID-19. The CDR3 is CASSLERSQPQHF. The CDR3 bases are TGTGCCAGCAGCTTAGAACGGAGTCAGCCCCAGCATTTT.